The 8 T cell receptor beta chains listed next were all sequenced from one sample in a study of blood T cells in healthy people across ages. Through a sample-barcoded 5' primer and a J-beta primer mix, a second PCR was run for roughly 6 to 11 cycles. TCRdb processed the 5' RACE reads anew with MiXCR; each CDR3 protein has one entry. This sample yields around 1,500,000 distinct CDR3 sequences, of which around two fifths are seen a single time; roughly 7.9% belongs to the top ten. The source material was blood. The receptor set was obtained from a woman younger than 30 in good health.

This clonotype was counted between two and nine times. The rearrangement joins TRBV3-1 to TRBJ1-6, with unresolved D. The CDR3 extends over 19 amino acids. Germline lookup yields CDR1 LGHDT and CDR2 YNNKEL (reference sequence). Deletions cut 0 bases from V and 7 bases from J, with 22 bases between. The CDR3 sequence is CASSQEYFRGEIGNSPLHF. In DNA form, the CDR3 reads TGTGCCAGCAGCCAAGAGTATTTTCGCGGAGAGATTGGGAATTCACCCCTCCACTTT.

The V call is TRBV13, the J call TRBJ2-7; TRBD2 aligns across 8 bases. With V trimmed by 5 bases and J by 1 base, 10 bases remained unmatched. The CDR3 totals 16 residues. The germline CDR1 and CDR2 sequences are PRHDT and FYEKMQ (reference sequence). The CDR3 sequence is CASSIIPSGRSYEQYF. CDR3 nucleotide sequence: TGTGCCAGCAGCATTATCCCTAGCGGGCGATCCTACGAGCAGTACTTC.

As DNA, the CDR3 is TGCGCCAGCAGCGTGGACAGATACACAGATACGCAGTATTTT. It translates to CASSVDRYTDTQYF. The chain uses TRBV5-1 and TRBJ2-3, with D possibly matching TRBD1 (6 bases). V was pared by 4 bases and J by 2 bases, with 11 bases between. The CDR3 has 14 residues. Per the germline V gene, CDR1 is SGHRS and CDR2 is YFSETQ. Filled out from reference TRBV5-1 and TRBJ2-3, the complete variable domain reads KAGVTQTPRYLIKTRGQQVTLSCSPISGHRSVSWYQQTPGQGLQFLFEYFSETQRNKGNFPGRFSGRQFSNSRSEMNVSTLELGDSALYLCASSVDRYTDTQYFGPGTRLTVL.

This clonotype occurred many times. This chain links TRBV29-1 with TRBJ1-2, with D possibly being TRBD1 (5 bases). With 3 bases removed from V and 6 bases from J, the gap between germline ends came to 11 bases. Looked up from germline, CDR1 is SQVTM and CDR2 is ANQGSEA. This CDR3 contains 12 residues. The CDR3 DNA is TGCAGCGTTGATTTCGGGACGGATGGCTACACCTTC. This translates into CSVDFGTDGYTF.

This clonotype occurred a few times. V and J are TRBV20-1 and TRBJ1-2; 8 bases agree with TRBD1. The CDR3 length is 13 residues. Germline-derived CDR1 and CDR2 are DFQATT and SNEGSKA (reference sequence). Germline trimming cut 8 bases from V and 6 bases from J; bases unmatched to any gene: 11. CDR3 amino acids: CSTSQGAADGYTF. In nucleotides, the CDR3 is TGCAGTACCTCTCAGGGGGCCGCGGATGGCTACACCTTC.

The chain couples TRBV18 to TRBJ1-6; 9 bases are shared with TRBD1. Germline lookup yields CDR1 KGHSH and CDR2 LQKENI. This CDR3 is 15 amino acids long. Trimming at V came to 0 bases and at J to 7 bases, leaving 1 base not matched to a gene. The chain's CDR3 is CASSPPGQGNSPLHF. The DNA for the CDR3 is TGTGCCAGCTCACCACCGGGACAGGGAAATTCACCCCTCCACTTT.

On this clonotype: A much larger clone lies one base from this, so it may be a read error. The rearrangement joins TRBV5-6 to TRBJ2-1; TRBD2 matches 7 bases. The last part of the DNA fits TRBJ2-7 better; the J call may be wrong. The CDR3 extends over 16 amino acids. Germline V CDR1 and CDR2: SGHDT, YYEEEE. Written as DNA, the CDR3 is TGTGCCAGCAGCTTGGGTAGGACTAGGTACTACAATGAGCAGTACTTC. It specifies CASSLGRTRYYNEQYF.

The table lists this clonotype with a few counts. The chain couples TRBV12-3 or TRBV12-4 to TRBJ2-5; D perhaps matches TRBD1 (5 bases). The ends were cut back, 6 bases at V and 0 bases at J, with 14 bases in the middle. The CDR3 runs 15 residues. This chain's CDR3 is CASSRGHSYQETQYF. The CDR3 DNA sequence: TGTGCCAGCAGCCGAGGACACTCTTACCAAGAGACCCAGTACTTC.